This T cell receptor (beta chain) emerged from a study of human T cells and chemical hapten exposure. Looking at the study overall: Patients, predominantly female, presented with alopecia areata, totalis or universalis.

The V gene's germline CDR1 is MDHEN and CDR2 SYDVKM. V was shortened by 1 base and J by 0 bases, with 15 bases between the two germline ends. The CDR3 is made up of 17 amino acids. TCRdb analysed the RACE reads with MiXCR anew, one entry per CDR3 protein. Of about 110,000 distinct CDR3 sequences in the sample, roughly 11% were seen once. As concerns this clonotype: Its matching antigen is unknown.

Documented time point: patch test 1, 2 weeks after DPC sensitization. Regarding treatment: therapeutic diphenylcyclopropenone sensitization with weekly scalp DPC. Unfractionated whole blood served as the source for total RNA extraction. Notes on the study in general: Donors were affected by alopecia, so their immune reaction might vary from that of healthy individuals. Expanded TCRs created a significantly greater count of big CDR3 similarity clusters than controls did.

The sample was whole blood, taken in connection with sensitization to the hapten diphenylcyclopropenone (DPC). The V and J genes are TRBV28 and TRBJ1-1, with TRBD1 as a possible D gene (6 bases). This receptor was taken from a woman aged 40-49 years with alopecia areata. Some clones in this sample may be carry-over from other donors' samples. CDR3 amino acids: CASSLLSGGRMNTEAFF. CDR3 nucleotide sequence: TGTGCCAGCAGTTTATTGTCGGGGGGCAGGATGAACACTGAAGCTTTCTTT.